This T cell receptor (beta chain) stems from a study of T cell changes during pregnancy in multiple sclerosis. Germline-derived CDR1 and CDR2 are MDHEN and SYDVKM. Trimming pared 1 base from V and 6 bases from J, leaving 25 bases between. There are 18 residues in the CDR3. Produced via immunoSEQ multiplex PCR; TCRdb's table is partial and in-frame only. The sample holds roughly 84,000 clones, just under 95% seen once. Sequencing was performed on peripheral blood, taken in the third trimester of pregnancy. This chain joins TRBV28 and TRBJ2-7; D is perhaps TRBD1 (5 bases). This TCR was recovered from a female donor in good health, enrolled as a control in a pregnancy study. CDR3 sequence: CASSLFYTTVGKGPEQYF. The CDR3 coding sequence is TGTGCCAGCAGTTTATTTTATACGACAGTGGGGAAGGGCCCCGAGCAGTACTTC.